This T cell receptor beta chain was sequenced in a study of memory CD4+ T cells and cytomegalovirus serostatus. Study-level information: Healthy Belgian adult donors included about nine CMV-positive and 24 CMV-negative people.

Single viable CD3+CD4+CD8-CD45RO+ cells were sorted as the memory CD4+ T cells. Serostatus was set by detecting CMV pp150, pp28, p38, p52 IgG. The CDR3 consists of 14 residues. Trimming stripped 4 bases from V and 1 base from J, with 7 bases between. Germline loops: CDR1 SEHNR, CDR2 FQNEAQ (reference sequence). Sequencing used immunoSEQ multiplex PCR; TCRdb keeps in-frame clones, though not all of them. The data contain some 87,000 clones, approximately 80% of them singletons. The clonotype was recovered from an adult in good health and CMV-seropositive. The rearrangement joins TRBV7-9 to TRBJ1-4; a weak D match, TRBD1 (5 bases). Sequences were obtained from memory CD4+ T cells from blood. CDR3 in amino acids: CASSYQGTNEKLFF. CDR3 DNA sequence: TGTGCCAGCAGCTATCAGGGAACTAATGAAAAACTGTTTTTT.